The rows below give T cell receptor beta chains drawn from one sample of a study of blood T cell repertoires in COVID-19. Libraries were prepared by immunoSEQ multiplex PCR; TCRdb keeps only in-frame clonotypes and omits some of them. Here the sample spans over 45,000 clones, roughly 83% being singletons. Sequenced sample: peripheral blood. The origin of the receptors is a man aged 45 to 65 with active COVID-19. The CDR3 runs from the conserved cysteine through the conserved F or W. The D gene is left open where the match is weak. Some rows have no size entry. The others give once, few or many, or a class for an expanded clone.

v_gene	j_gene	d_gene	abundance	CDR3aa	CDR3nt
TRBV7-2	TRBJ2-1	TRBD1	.	CASSFWTGGLRYNEQFF	TGTGCCAGCAGCTTTTGGACAGGGGGACTAAGGTACAATGAGCAGTTCTTC
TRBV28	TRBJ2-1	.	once	CASSFTGLEFF	TGTGCCAGCAGTTTTACAGGGCTGGAGTTCTTC
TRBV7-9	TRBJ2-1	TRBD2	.	CASSLFGGAGNEQFF	TGTGCCAGCAGCTTATTCGGGGGGGCCGGCAATGAGCAGTTCTTC
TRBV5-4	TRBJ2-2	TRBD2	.	CASSSRTSGVTGELFF	TGTGCCAGCAGCTCCCGGACTAGCGGGGTCACCGGGGAGCTGTTTTTT
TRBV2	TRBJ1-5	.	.	CASRMDSLSNQPQHF	TGTGCCAGCAGGATGGACAGCCTTAGCAATCAGCCCCAGCATTTT
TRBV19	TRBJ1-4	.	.	CASSIVSRGSEKLFF	TGTGCCAGTAGTATAGTTTCCAGGGGAAGTGAAAAACTGTTTTTT
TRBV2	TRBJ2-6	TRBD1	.	CASTGTAGANVLTF	TGTGCCAGCACCGGGACAGCTGGGGCCAACGTCCTGACTTTC
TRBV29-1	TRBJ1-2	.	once	CSVASGVYDGYTF	TGCAGCGTTGCGTCAGGGGTTTACGATGGCTACACCTTC
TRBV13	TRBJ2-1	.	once	CASSVTGPGFF	TGTGCCAGCAGCGTAACAGGCCCGGGGTTCTTC
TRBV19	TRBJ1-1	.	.	CASSLYKEGTEAFF	TGTGCCAGTAGTCTATACAAGGAGGGCACTGAAGCTTTCTTT
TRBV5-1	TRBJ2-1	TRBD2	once	CASSLGDERENNEQFF	TGCGCCAGCAGCTTGGGGGACGAGCGGGAGAACAATGAGCAGTTCTTC
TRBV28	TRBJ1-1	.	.	CASSFAGKFTEAFF	TGTGCCAGCAGTTTCGCGGGGAAATTCACTGAAGCTTTCTTT
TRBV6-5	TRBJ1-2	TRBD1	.	CASSYSAGGGNYGYTF	TGTGCCAGCAGTTACTCGGCAGGGGGAGGTAACTATGGCTACACCTTC
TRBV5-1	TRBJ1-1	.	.	CASSPPQGGTEAFF	TGCGCCAGCAGCCCCCCTCAGGGAGGCACTGAAGCTTTCTTT
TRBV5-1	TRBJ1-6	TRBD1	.	CASSFGQGNSPLHF	TGCGCCAGCAGCTTCGGACAGGGAAATTCACCCCTCCACTTT
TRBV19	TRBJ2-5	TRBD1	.	CASSMTGADETQYF	TGTGCCAGTAGTATGACAGGGGCTGACGAGACCCAGTACTTC
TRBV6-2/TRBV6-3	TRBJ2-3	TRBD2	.	CASSYSAGSAQYF	TGTGCCAGCAGTTACTCAGCGGGGTCAGCGCAGTATTTT
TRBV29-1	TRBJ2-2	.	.	CSVVKNTGELFF	TGCAGCGTTGTAAAGAACACCGGGGAGCTGTTTTTT
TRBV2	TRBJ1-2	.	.	CASSETGANYGYTF	TGTGCCAGCAGTGAGACAGGAGCTAACTATGGCTACACCTTC
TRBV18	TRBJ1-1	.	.	CASQAGGLNTEAFF	TGTGCCAGCCAGGCCGGGGGATTGAACACTGAAGCTTTCTTT
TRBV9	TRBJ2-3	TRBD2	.	CASSVGLAGGLDTQYF	TGTGCCAGCAGCGTAGGTCTTGCGGGGGGCTTAGATACGCAGTATTTT
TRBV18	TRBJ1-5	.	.	CASSPGNQPQHF	TGTGCCAGCTCCCCGGGCAATCAGCCCCAGCATTTT
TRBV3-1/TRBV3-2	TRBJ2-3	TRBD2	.	CASSLAGTSGGAGTDTQYF	TGTGCCAGCAGCCTAGCCGGGACTAGCGGGGGGGCCGGCACAGATACGCAGTATTTT
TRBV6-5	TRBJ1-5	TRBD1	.	CASSYTLQGVKHF	TGTGCCAGCAGTTACACTCTACAGGGGGTCAAGCATTTT